The rows below give T cell receptor beta chains drawn from one sample of a study of identifying expanded T cells in peripheral blood. Sequenced by immunoSEQ multiplex PCR; TCRdb stores in-frame clones only, minus some. The sample records some 90,000 clones, around 85% being singletons. The sequenced material came from blood. The receptors shown here come from a person between 18 and 75 years old in good health. Each CDR3 is given with its conserved first and last residue. Each record gives: V gene, J gene, CDR3 protein.

TRBV5-1	TRBJ1-2	CASSSTGTGANYGYTF
TRBV19	TRBJ2-7	CASSMGPGTAKEQYF
TRBV4-1	TRBJ2-3	CASSPSQGLLDTQYF
TRBV7-6	TRBJ1-6	CASSPGTANSPLHF
TRBV10-2	TRBJ2-1	CASSAGVEQFF
TRBV5-6	TRBJ1-2	CASSFSLSSGYTF
TRBV28	TRBJ2-1	CASSPWGESSYNEQFF
TRBV6-5	TRBJ1-1	CASSYSMRSYPREAFF
TRBV5-1	TRBJ2-2	CASSLGRNTGELFF
TRBV5-1	TRBJ2-7	CASRGTNYEQYF
TRBV5-1	TRBJ2-5	CASSLGDPLQETQYF
TRBV6-1	TRBJ2-7	CASSEALGGLSYEQYF
TRBV7-8	TRBJ2-7	CASSPASTYEQYF
TRBV19	TRBJ2-2	CASRARDTSNTGELFF
TRBV18	TRBJ1-4	CASSPQSGNEKLFF
TRBV7-8	TRBJ2-1	CASSLDGGYNEQFF